This TCR beta chain was found in a study of graft-versus-host responses after intestinal transplantation. The wider study: As for transplant type, recipients had multivisceral, liver-intestinal, or isolated intestinal grafts.

The CDR3 spans 13 residues. The V gene's germline CDR1 is MDHEN and CDR2 SYDVKM. V dropped 7 bases and J dropped 7 bases, with 14 bases sitting between them. Study-wide results and limits: The presence of high graft-versus-host to host-versus-graft clonal ratios in allografts characterized patients with graft-donor T cell macrochimerism. The marrow of recipients harbored GvH clones, and ileum or blood showed some of them first.

This clone came up once. Its antigen is not known. Data came from immunoSEQ multiplex PCR; TCRdb stores just in-frame clones and leaves some out. The data contain over 120,000 clones, 92% of them seen just once; the ten biggest clones take up approximately 0.2%. The V call is TRBV28, the J call TRBJ1-5; possibly TRBD1 for D (6 bases). The sequence was obtained from a human donor who received an intestinal transplant. This sample comprised unstimulated CD4+ T cells sorted from spleen or lymph node cells, obtained before intestinal transplant. CDR3 loop: CASTTGIPQPQHF. CDR3 nucleotide sequence: TGTGCCAGCACCACAGGGATTCCCCAGCCCCAGCATTTT.